This TCR beta chain came from a study of blood T cell repertoires in COVID-19. Overall study: Sample material is recorded as cDNA or gDNA derived from T cells, B-cell-depleted T cells, or PBMCs.

Sequencing used immunoSEQ multiplex PCR; TCRdb keeps in-frame clones, though not all of them. The sample lists approximately 72,000 clones; around 85% were seen once. V was clipped by 2 bases and J by 6 bases; unmatched bases: 10. Germline V lookup: CDR1 SGHTA, CDR2 FQGNSA. This CDR3 is built from 15 residues. The chain couples TRBV7-2 to TRBJ2-7, with 7 bases aligning to TRBD1. This sequence was found in a woman of 80 years or more with active or convalescent COVID-19. The sample consisted of peripheral blood. Here the CDR3 reads CASSLSQGVVGEQYF. The CDR3 coding sequence is TGTGCCAGCAGCTTAAGCCAGGGGGTGGTGGGCGAGCAGTACTTC.